Listed below are T cell receptor beta chains from one sample, sequenced in a study of neurological immune-mediated disorders. TCRdb redid the calling of the 5' RACE reads with MiXCR, one entry per CDR3 protein. The sample has about 59,000 distinct CDR3 sequences, around 3.5% seen once. The sample taken for sequencing was PBMCs. The receptors were gathered from a woman aged 30 to 39 with multiple sclerosis. CDR3s include the opening cysteine and the closing phenylalanine or tryptophan. D genes are given only for firm matches. Part of the rows lack a size; the others show once, few, many or a class for expanded clones.

TRBJ2-6 . TRBV5-1 many CASSLMALPSGANVLTF TGCGCCAGCAGCTTGATGGCCCTACCCTCTGGGGCCAACGTCCTGACTTTC
TRBJ2-2 . TRBV7-2 many CASRTIGGAYTGELFF TGTGCCAGCAGGACCATAGGGGGGGCTTACACCGGGGAGCTGTTTTTT
TRBJ2-3 . TRBV5-1 many CASRSGGWETDTQYF TGCGCCAGCCGTAGTGGGGGATGGGAGACAGATACGCAGTATTTT
TRBJ2-1 . TRBV19 many CATSGGLYNEQFF TGTGCCACGTCAGGGGGGCTTTACAATGAGCAGTTCTTC
TRBJ2-1 . TRBV4-1 few CASSQVSQGNENGQFF TGCGCCAGCAGCCAAGTGAGCCAGGGGAACGAAAATGGGCAGTTCTTC
TRBJ1-2 . TRBV11-3 . CASSLRQGTNYGYTF TGTGCCAGCAGCTTAAGGCAGGGCACTAACTATGGCTACACCTTC
TRBJ2-2 . TRBV11-2 many CASSTRTGNTGELFF TGTGCCAGCAGCACCCGGACGGGGAACACCGGGGAGCTGTTTTTT
TRBJ2-5 . TRBV5-6 many CASSFWGQETQYF TGTGCCAGCAGCTTTTGGGGACAAGAGACCCAGTACTTC
TRBJ2-7 . TRBV12-3/TRBV12-4 . CASSRGGGEQYF TGTGCCAGCAGTAGGGGGGGCGGGGAGCAGTACTTC
TRBJ2-4 TRBD2 TRBV20-1 many CSAPAGGFSKNIQYF TGCAGTGCCCCAGCGGGAGGGTTTTCCAAAAACATTCAGTACTTC
TRBJ2-7 . TRBV20-1 many CSAAGQVFNEQYF TGCAGTGCAGCGGGACAGGTCTTTAACGAGCAGTACTTC
TRBJ2-7 . TRBV20-1 many CSAPLSLGGSGEQYF TGCAGTGCTCCCCTGTCGTTGGGCGGGTCCGGTGAGCAGTACTTC
TRBJ2-1 TRBD1 TRBV7-6 medium-sized CASSLEQGNEQFF TGTGCCAGCAGCTTAGAACAGGGGAATGAGCAGTTCTTC
TRBJ1-1 . TRBV5-6 many CASSRGPMGGRITEAFF TGTGCCAGCAGCCGGGGGCCGATGGGGGGGCGCATCACTGAAGCTTTCTTT
TRBJ1-5 . TRBV11-2 . CASSLGGDRNQPQHF TGTGCCAGCAGCTTAGGTGGGGATCGGAATCAGCCCCAGCATTTT
TRBJ2-3 TRBD2 TRBV20-1 many CSARSPGLAGSTDTQYF TGCAGTGCCCGATCCCCTGGACTAGCTGGTAGCACAGATACGCAGTATTTT
TRBJ1-5 . TRBV28 many CASSFSVAQPQHF TGTGCCAGCAGTTTTTCGGTGGCTCAGCCCCAGCATTTT
TRBJ2-3 . TRBV7-6 many CASSQGTQSSTDTQYF TGTGCCAGCAGCCAGGGCACGCAATCTAGCACAGATACGCAGTATTTT
TRBJ1-5 . TRBV7-9 many CASSPVGANSNQPQHF TGTGCCAGCAGCCCCGTGGGGGCAAATAGCAATCAGCCCCAGCATTTT
TRBJ2-3 . TRBV6-5 . CASRRLGESTDTQYF TGTGCCAGCAGACGTCTAGGAGAGAGCACAGATACGCAGTATTTT
TRBJ1-5 . TRBV5-6 many CASSGGSNQPQNF TGTGCCAGCAGCGGAGGTAGCAATCAGCCCCAGAATTTT
TRBJ2-7 . TRBV29-1 many CSVRAPWGSYEQYF TGCAGCGTAAGGGCCCCCTGGGGCTCCTACGAGCAGTACTTC
TRBJ2-1 TRBD1 TRBV5-1 many CASSGQGYNNEQFF TGCGCCAGCAGCGGACAGGGTTATAACAATGAGCAGTTCTTC
TRBJ2-7 . TRBV3-1 few CASSQAYGIYEQYF TGTGCCAGCAGCCAAGCGTACGGGATCTACGAGCAGTACTTC
TRBJ1-2 . TRBV7-8 many CASSLEQGWGYTF TGTGCCAGCAGCTTAGAACAGGGTTGGGGCTACACCTTC
TRBJ2-1 . TRBV5-5 many CASSLPGHYNEQFF TGTGCCAGCAGCTTACCGGGGCACTACAATGAGCAGTTCTTC